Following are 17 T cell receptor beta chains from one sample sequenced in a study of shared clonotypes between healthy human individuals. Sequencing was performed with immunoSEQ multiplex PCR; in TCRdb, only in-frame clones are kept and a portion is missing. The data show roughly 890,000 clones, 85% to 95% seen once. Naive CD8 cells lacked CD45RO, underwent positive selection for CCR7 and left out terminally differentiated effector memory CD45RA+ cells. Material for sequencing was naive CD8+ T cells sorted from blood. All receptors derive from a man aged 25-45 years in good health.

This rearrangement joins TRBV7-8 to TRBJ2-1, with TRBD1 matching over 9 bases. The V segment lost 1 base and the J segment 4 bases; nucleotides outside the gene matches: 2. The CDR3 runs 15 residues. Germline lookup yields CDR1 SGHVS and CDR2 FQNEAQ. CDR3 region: CASSLGTGVYNEQFF. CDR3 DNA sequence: TGTGCCAGCAGCTTAGGGACAGGGGTTTACAATGAGCAGTTCTTC.

The CDR3 here is CASSPGLTSYEQYF. In DNA form, the CDR3 reads TGTGCCAGCAGCCCGGGACTCACCTCCTACGAGCAGTACTTC. This chain links TRBV11-2 with TRBJ2-7, with D perhaps matching TRBD2 (6 bases). V shed 5 bases and J shed 0 bases, with 11 bases lying between them. The CDR3 consists of 14 residues. CDR1 and CDR2 from the germline V gene are SGHAT and FQNNGV. Filled out from reference TRBV11-2 and TRBJ2-7, the complete variable domain reads EAGVAQSPRYKIIEKRQSVAFWCNPISGHATLYWYQQILGQGPKLLIQFQNNGVVDDSQLPKDRFSAERLKGVDSTLKIQPAKLEDSAVYLCASSPGLTSYEQYFGPGTRLTVT.

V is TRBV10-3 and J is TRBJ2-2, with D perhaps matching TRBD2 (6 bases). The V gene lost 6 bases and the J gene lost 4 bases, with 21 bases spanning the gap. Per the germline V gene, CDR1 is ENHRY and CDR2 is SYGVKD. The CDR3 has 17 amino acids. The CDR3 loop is CAIRGGEGRLPTGELFF. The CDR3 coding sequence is TGTGCCATCAGGGGAGGTGAAGGCCGACTACCCACCGGGGAGCTGTTTTTT.

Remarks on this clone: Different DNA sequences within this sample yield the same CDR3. The CDR3 protein is CASSQDRGYEQFF. The DNA of the CDR3 is TGCGCCAGCAGCCAAGACCGTGGTTATGAGCAGTTCTTC. The chain is built from TRBV4-3 and TRBJ2-1; D gene uncertain. The CDR3 is made up of 13 amino acids. Trimming removed 0 bases from V and 8 bases from J, with 8 bases in between. Germline V CDR1 and CDR2: LGHNA, YSLEER.

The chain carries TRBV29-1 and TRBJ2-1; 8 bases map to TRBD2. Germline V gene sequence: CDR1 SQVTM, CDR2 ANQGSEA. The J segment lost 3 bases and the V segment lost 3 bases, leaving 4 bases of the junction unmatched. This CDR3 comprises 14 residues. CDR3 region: CSVDAGGNYNEQFF. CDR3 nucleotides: TGCAGCGTTGATGCGGGAGGCAACTACAATGAGCAGTTCTTC.

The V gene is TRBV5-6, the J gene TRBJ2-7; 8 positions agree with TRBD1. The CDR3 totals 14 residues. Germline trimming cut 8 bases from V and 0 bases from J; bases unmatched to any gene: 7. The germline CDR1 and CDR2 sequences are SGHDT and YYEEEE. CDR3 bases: TGTGCCAGTAACGCGGACAGGGACTCCTACGAGCAGTACTTC. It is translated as CASNADRDSYEQYF. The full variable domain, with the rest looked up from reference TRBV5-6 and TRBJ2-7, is DAGVTQSPTHLIKTRGQQVTLRCSPKSGHDTVSWYQQALGQGPQFIFQYYEEEERQRGNFPDRFSGHQFPNYSSELNVNALLLGDSALYLCASNADRDSYEQYFGPGTRLTVT.

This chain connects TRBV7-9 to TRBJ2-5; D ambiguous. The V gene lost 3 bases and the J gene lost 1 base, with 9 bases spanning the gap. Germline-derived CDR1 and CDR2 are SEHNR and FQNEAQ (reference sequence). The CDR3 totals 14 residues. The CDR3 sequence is CASSFSGPQETQYF. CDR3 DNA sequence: TGTGCCAGCAGCTTTTCCGGACCCCAAGAGACCCAGTACTTC.

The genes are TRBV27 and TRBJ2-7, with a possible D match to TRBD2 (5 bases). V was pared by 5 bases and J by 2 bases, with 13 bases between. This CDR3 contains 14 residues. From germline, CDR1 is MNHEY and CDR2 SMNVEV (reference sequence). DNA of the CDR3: TGTGCCAGCAGTCCTCACGTCGGGACCTACGAGCAGTACTTC. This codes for CASSPHVGTYEQYF.

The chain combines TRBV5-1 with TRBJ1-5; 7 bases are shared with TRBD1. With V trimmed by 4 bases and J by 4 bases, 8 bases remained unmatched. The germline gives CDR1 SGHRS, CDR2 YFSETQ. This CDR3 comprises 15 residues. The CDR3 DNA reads TGCGCCAGCAGCCAGGGGACAGCGAATAATCAGCCCCAGCATTTT. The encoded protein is CASSQGTANNQPQHF.

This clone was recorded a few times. CDR3 loop: CASTDPRQSYEQYF. CDR3 nucleotide sequence: TGTGCCAGCACTGATCCCCGACAGTCCTACGAGCAGTACTTC. The chain combines TRBV7-9 with TRBJ2-7, with D possibly matching TRBD1 (5 bases). CDR1 and CDR2 (germline): SEHNR, FQNEAQ (reference sequence). The CDR3 consists of 14 residues. V was shortened by 7 bases and J by 1 base, with 14 bases between the two germline ends.

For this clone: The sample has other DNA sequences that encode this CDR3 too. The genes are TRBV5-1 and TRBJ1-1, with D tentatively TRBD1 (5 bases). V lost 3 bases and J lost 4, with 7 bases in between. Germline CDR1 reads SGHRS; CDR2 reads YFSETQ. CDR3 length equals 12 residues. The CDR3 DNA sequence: TGCGCCAGCAGCTCCGGGGGCACTGAAGCTTTCTTT. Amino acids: CASSSGGTEAFF.

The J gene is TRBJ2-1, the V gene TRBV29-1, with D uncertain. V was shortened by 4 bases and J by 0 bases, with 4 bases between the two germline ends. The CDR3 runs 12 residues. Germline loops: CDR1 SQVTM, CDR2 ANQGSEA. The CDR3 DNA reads TGCAGCGTTGTTCACTCCTACAATGAGCAGTTCTTC. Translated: CSVVHSYNEQFF.

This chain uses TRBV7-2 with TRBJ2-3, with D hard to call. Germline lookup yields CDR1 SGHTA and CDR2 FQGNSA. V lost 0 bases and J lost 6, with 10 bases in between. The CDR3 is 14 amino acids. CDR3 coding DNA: TGTGCCAGCAGCTTAGCTGCGATTTCGGATACGCAGTATTTT. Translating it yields CASSLAAISDTQYF. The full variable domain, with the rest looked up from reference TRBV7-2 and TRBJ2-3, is GAGVSQSPSNKVTEKGKDVELRCDPISGHTALYWYRQSLGQGLEFLIYFQGNSAPDKSGLPSDRFSAERTGGSVSTLTIQRTQQEDSAVYLCASSLAAISDTQYFGPGTRLTVL.

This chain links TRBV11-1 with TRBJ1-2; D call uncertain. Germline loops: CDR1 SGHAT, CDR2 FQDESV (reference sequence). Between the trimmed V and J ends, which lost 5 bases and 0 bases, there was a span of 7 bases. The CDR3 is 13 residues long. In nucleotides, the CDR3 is TGTGCCAGCAGCATCATATCTAACTATGGCTACACCTTC. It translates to CASSIISNYGYTF.

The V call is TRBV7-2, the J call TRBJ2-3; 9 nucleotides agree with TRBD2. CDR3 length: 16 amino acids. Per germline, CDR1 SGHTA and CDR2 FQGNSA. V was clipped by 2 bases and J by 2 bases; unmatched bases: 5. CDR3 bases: TGTGCCAGCAGCTTAAGGGCTAGCGGGACCACAGATACGCAGTATTTT. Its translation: CASSLRASGTTDTQYF.

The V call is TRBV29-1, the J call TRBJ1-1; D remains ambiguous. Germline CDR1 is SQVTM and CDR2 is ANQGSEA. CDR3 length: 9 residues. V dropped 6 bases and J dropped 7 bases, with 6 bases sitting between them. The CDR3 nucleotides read TGCAGCGTAGGCAGTGAAGCTTTCTTT. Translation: CSVGSEAFF.

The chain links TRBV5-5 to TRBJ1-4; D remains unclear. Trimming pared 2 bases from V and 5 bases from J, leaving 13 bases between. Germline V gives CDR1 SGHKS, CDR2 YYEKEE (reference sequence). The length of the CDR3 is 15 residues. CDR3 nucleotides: TGTGCCAGCAGCTTTCGTGGGGTCCCGAATGAAAAACTGTTTTTT. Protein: CASSFRGVPNEKLFF.